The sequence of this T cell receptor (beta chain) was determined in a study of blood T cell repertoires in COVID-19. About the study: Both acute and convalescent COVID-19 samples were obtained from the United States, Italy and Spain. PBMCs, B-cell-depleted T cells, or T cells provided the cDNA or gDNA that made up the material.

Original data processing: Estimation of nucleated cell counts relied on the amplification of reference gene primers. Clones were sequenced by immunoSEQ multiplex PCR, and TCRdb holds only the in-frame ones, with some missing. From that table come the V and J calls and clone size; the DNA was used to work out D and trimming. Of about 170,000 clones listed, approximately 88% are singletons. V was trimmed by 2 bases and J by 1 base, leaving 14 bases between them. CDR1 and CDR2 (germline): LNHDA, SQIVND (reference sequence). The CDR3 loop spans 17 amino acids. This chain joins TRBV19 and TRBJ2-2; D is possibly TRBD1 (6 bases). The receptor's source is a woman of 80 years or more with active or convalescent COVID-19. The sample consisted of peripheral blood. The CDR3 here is CASSIRSRGWNTGELFF. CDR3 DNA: TGTGCCAGTAGTATAAGGAGCAGGGGTTGGAACACCGGGGAGCTGTTTTTT.